This T cell receptor (beta chain) derives from a study of identical twins. Findings and caveats of the study: Conclusions rested on cross-sectional statistics rather than following the same donors. In beta out-of-frame sequences, the excess sharing between twins was weaker.

Addition of a universal primer site occurred through template switching, and cDNA carried unique molecular identifiers. MiXCR, applied by TCRdb to the 5' RACE reads, yields one record per CDR3 protein. This sample has approximately 670,000 distinct CDR3 sequences, with around 5.7% found just once. All of the donors were Caucasians in good health. This clonotype was found a few times. Its specificity is unknown. The receptor's source is a man younger than 35 in good health. Sample: naive T cells sorted from blood.

CDR3 sequence: CASSQLGGPSEQYF. The CDR3 DNA follows: TGCGCCAGCAGCCAACTGGGAGGACCTTCCGAGCAGTACTTC. The rearrangement uses TRBV4-1 and TRBJ2-7; possible D gene TRBD2, 6 bases. In germline, CDR1 is MGHRA, CDR2 YSYEKL. Between the trimmed V and J ends, which lost 2 bases and 6 bases, there was a span of 14 bases. This CDR3 comprises 14 residues.